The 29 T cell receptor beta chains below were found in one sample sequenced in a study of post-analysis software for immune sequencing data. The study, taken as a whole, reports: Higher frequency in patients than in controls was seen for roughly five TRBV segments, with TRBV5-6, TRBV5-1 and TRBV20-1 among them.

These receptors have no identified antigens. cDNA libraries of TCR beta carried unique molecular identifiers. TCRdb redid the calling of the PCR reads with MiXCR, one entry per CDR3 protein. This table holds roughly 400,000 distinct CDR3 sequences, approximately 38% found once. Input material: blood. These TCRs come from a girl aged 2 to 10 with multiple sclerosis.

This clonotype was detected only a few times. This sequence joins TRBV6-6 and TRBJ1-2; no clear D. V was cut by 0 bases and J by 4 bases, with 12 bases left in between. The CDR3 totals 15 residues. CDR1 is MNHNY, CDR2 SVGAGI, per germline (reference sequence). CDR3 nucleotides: TGTGCCAGCAGTTACTCTACGGGCAGCTCCTATGGCTACACCTTC. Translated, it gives CASSYSTGSSYGYTF.

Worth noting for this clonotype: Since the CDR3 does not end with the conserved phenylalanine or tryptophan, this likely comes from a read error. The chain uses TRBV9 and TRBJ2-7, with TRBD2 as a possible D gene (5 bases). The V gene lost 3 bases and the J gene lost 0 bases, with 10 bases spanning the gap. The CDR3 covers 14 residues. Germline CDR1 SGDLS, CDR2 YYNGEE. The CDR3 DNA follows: TGTGCCAGCAGCGGCCGGGATAACTCCTACGAGCAGTACTGC. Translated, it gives CASSGRDNSYEQYC.

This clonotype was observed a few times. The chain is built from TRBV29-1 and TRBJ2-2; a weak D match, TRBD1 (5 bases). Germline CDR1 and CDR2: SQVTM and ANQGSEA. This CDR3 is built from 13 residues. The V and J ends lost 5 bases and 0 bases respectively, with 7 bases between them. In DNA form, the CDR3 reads TGCAGCGTTTTGACAGCGAACACCGGGGAGCTGTTTTTT. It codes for CSVLTANTGELFF.

The CDR3 protein is CASSPNSRLGLSRNEQYF. For the CDR3, the DNA is TGTGCCAGCAGTCCTAACTCTAGACTGGGACTTTCGAGGAACGAGCAGTACTTC. V is TRBV27 and J is TRBJ2-7, with a weak D call TRBD2 (6 bases). Germline loops: CDR1 MNHEY, CDR2 SMNVEV (reference sequence). This CDR3 has 18 residues. Trimming took off 5 bases at V and 5 bases at J, with 28 bases between the two ends.

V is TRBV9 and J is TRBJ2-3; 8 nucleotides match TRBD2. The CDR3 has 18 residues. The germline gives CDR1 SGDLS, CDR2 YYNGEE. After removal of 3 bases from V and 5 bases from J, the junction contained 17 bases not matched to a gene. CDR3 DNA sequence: TGTGCCAGCAGCGGCCGAGGGGCGGGAGGACTCAGTAGAGATACGCAGTATTTT. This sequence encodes CASSGRGAGGLSRDTQYF.

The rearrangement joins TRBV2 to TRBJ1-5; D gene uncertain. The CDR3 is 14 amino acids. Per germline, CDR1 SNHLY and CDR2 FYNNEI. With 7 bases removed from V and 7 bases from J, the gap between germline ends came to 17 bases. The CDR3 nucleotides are TGTGCCAGCACCCAAACGTGGCAGTACCAGCCCCAGCATTTT. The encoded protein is CASTQTWQYQPQHF.

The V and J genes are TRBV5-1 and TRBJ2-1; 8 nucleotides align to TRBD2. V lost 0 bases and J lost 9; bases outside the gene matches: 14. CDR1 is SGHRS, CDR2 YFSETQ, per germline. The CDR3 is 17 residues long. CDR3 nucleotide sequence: TGCGCCAGCAGCTTGGACGAAACGGGGGGGCTTTATCGTGAGCAGTTCTTC. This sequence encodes CASSLDETGGLYREQFF.

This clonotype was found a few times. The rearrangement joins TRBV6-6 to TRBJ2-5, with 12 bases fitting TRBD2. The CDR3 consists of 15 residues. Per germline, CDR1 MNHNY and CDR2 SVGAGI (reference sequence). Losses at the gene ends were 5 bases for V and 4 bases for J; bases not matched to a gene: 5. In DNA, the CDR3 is TGTGCCAGCAGTCTAGCGGGGGGGCCGTTAGAGACCCAGTACTTC. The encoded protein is CASSLAGGPLETQYF.

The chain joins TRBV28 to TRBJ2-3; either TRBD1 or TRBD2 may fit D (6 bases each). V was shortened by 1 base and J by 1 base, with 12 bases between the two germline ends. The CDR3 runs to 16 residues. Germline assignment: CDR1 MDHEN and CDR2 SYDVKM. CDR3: CASSLLGGRGTDTQYF. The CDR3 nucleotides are TGTGCCAGCAGTTTATTAGGGGGGCGCGGCACAGATACGCAGTATTTT.

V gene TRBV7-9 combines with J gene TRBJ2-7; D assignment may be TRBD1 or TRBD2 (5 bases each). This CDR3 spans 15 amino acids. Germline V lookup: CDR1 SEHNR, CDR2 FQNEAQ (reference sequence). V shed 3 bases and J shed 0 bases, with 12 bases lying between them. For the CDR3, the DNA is TGTGCCAGCAGCTTTTGGGGGATCAACTCCTACGAGCAGTACTTC. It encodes CASSFWGINSYEQYF.

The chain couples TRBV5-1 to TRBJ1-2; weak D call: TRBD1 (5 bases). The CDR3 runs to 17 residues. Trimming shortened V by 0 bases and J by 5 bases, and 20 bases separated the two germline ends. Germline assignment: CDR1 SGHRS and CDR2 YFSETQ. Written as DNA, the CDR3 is TGCGCCAGCAGCTTGGCCGCTCCCGGGGGGAATCGGTATGGCTACACCTTC. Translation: CASSLAAPGGNRYGYTF.

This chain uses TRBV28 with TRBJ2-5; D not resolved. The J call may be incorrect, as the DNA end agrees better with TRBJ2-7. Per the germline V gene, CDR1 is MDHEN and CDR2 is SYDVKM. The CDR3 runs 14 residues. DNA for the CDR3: TGTGCCAGCAGCTCGTTACGAGGTCCCAACGAGCAGTACTTC. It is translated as CASSSLRGPNEQYF.

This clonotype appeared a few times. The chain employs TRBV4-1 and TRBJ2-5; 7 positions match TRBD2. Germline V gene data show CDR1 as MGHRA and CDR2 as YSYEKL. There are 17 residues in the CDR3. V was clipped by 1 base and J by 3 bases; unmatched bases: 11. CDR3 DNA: TGCGCCAGCAGCCAAGTCCCTATTTGGCGGGGGAAAGAGACCCAGTACTTC. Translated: CASSQVPIWRGKETQYF.

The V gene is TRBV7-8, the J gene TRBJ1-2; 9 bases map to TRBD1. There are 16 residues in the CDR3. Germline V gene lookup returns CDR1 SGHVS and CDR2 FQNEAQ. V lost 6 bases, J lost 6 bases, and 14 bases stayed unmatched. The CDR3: CASRVMPTGGTDGYTF. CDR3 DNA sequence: TGTGCCAGCAGAGTTATGCCGACAGGGGGGACGGATGGCTACACCTTC.

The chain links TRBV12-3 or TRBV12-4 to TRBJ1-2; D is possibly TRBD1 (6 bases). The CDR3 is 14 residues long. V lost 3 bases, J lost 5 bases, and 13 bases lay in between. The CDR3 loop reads CASSFSAGAYGYTF. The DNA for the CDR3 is TGTGCCAGCAGTTTTTCGGCAGGGGCTTATGGCTACACCTTC.

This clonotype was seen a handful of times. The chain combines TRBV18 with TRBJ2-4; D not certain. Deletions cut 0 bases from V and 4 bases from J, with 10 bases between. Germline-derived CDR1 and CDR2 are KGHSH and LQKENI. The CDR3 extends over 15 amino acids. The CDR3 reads CASSPPQVYKNIQYF. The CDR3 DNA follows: TGTGCCAGCTCACCACCTCAAGTCTATAAAAACATTCAGTACTTC.

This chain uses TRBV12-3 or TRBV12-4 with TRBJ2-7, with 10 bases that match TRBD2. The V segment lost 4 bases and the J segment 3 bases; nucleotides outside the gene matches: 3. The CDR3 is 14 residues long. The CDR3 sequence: CASSWGLAFYEQYF. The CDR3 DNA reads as TGTGCCAGCAGTTGGGGACTAGCGTTCTACGAGCAGTACTTC.

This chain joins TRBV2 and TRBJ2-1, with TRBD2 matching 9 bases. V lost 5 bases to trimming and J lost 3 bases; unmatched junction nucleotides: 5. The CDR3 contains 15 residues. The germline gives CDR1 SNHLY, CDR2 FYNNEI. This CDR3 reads CASSRAGGIYNEQFF. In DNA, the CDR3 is TGTGCCAGCAGTCGAGCGGGAGGTATCTACAATGAGCAGTTCTTC. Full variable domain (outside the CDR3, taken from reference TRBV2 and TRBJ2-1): EPEVTQTPSHQVTQMGQEVILRCVPISNHLYFYWYRQILGQKVEFLVSFYNNEISEKSEIFDDQFSVERPDGSNFTLKIRSTKLEDSAMYFCASSRAGGIYNEQFFGPGTRLTVL.

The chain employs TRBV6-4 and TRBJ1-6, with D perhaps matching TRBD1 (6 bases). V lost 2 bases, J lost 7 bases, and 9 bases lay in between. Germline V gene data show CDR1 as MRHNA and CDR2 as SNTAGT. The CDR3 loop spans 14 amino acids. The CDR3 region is CASSDGQQNSPLHF. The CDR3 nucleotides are TGTGCCAGCAGTGACGGACAGCAGAATTCACCCCTCCACTTT.

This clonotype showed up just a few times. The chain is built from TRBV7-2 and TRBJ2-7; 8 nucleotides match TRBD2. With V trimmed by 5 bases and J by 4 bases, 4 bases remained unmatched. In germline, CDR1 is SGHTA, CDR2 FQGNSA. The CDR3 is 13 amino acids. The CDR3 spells CASSGGLVYEQYF. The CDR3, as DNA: TGTGCCAGCAGCGGGGGACTAGTGTACGAGCAGTACTTC.

CDR3 in amino acids: CASSQDPAGGYEQYF. In DNA form, the CDR3 reads TGCGCCAGCAGCCAAGATCCTGCAGGGGGCTACGAGCAGTACTTC. The rearrangement uses TRBV4-1 and TRBJ2-7; 7 nucleotides match TRBD1. The CDR3 length is 15 residues. Trimming at V came to 0 bases and at J to 3 bases, leaving 5 bases not matched to a gene. Per the germline V gene, CDR1 is MGHRA and CDR2 is YSYEKL.

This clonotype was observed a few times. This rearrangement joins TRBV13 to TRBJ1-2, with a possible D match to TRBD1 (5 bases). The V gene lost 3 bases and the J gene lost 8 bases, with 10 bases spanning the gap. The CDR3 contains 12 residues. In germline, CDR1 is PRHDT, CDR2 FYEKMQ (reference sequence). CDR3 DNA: TGTGCCAGCAGCTTCACGGGGCACGGCTACACCTTC. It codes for CASSFTGHGYTF.

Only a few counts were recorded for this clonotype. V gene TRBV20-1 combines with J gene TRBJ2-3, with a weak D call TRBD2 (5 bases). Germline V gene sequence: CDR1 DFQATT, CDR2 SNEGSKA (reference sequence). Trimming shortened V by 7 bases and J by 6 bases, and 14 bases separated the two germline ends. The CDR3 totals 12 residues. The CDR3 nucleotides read TGCAGTGTAGCACCAGGCGGGGATACGCAGTATTTT. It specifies CSVAPGGDTQYF.

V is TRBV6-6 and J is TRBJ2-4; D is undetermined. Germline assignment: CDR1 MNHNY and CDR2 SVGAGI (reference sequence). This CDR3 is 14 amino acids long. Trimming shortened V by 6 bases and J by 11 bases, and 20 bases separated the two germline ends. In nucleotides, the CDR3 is TGTGCCAGCAGCAACGGGTCCATCGAATGGGTTCAGTACTTC. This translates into CASSNGSIEWVQYF.

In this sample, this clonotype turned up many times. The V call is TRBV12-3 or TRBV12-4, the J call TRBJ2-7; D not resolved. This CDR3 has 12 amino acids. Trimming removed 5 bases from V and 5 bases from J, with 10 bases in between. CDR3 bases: TGTGCCAGCAGTCTCCGATGGGACGAGCAGTACTTC. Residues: CASSLRWDEQYF.

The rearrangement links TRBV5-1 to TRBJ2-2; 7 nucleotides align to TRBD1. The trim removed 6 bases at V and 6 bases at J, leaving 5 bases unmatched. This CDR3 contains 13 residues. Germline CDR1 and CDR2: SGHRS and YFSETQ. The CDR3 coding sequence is TGCGCCAGCAACTTCCAGGGGGCCGGGGAGCTGTTTTTT. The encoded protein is CASNFQGAGELFF.

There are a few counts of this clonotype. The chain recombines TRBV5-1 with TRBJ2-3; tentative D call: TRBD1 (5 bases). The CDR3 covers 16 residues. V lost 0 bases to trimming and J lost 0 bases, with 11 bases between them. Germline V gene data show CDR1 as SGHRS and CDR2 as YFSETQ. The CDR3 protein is CASSLEETESTDTQYF. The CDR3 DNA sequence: TGCGCCAGCAGCTTGGAGGAGACAGAGAGCACAGATACGCAGTATTTT.

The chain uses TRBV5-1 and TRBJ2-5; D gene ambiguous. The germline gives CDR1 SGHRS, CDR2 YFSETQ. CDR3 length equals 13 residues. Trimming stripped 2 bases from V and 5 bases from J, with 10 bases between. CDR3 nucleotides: TGCGCCAGCAGCTTTTCGAATGGTGAGACCCAGTACTTC. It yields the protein CASSFSNGETQYF.

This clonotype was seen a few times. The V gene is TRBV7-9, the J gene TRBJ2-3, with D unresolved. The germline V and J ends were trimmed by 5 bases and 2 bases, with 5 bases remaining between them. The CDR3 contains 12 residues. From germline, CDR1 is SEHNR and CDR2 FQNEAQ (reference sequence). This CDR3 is CASSDNTDTQYF. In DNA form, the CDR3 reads TGTGCCAGCAGCGACAACACAGATACGCAGTATTTT.